This TCR beta chain is from a study of T cells in localized non-small cell lung cancer. The CDR3 is made up of 17 amino acids. V shed 3 bases and J 5 bases; nucleotides not matched to a gene: 4. In germline, CDR1 is SGHTA, CDR2 FQGNSA. The repertoire was sequenced with immunoSEQ multiplex PCR; TCRdb's copy has only in-frame clones and lacks some. Here the sample spans about 83,000 clones, about 84% being singletons. This clone was observed a handful of times. The TCR originated in a female donor aged 60 or older with stage I lung adenocarcinoma. The chain carries TRBV7-2 and TRBJ2-1, with 16 positions matching TRBD2. This specimen consisted of peripheral blood, obtained before any cancer treatment. CDR3 region: CASSFPGLAGGDNEQFF. CDR3 bases: TGTGCCAGCAGCTTCCCGGGACTAGCGGGGGGGGACAATGAGCAGTTCTTC.